These T cell receptor beta chains were read from a single sample in a study of blood T cell repertoires in COVID-19. The table came from immunoSEQ multiplex PCR; TCRdb's copy has only in-frame clones and leaves some out. The table lists about 300,000 clones, 80% to 90% of them singletons. The sample was PBMCs or T cells enriched from blood (not recorded which). Receptor source: a man aged 30 to 45 who had recovered from COVID-19. Both conserved end residues are part of each CDR3. D genes are given only for firm matches. The size of a clone is reported for some rows only, either as once, few or many, or as a class for expanded clones.

clone size: .; J gene: TRBJ1-5; D gene: .; V gene: TRBV6-5; CDR3 protein: CASRPRGFGNQPQHF; CDR3 DNA: TGTGCCAGCAGACCCAGGGGTTTTGGCAATCAGCCCCAGCATTTT
clone size: few; J gene: TRBJ1-2; D gene: .; V gene: TRBV10-1; CDR3 protein: CASSESPSGESGYTF; CDR3 DNA: TGCGCCAGCAGCGAGAGTCCGTCGGGGGAATCTGGCTACACCTTC
clone size: .; J gene: TRBJ2-1; D gene: TRBD2; V gene: TRBV15; CDR3 protein: CATSRDRSERGRAEQFF; CDR3 DNA: TGTGCCACCAGCAGAGATCGTAGTGAGCGGGGCAGGGCTGAGCAGTTCTTC
clone size: once; J gene: TRBJ2-7; D gene: TRBD2; V gene: TRBV7-9; CDR3 protein: CASSSTSGNYEQYF; CDR3 DNA: TGTGCCAGCAGCTCGACTAGCGGTAACTACGAGCAGTACTTC
clone size: .; J gene: TRBJ1-1; D gene: .; V gene: TRBV2; CDR3 protein: CASDPQGWQTEAFF; CDR3 DNA: TGTGCCAGCGACCCACAGGGTTGGCAAACTGAAGCTTTCTTT
clone size: .; J gene: TRBJ2-7; D gene: .; V gene: TRBV7-9; CDR3 protein: CASSLVLAPSYEQYF; CDR3 DNA: TGTGCCAGCAGCTTAGTCCTAGCGCCCTCCTACGAGCAGTACTTC
clone size: .; J gene: TRBJ2-7; D gene: TRBD1; V gene: TRBV7-9; CDR3 protein: CASSSVRGTGRSYEQYF; CDR3 DNA: TGTGCCAGCAGTTCCGTCAGGGGGACAGGGAGATCCTACGAGCAGTACTTC
clone size: .; J gene: TRBJ2-7; D gene: TRBD1; V gene: TRBV3-1/TRBV3-2; CDR3 protein: CASSQPTGVSYEQYF; CDR3 DNA: TGTGCCAGCAGCCAGCCGACAGGGGTCTCCTACGAGCAGTACTTC
clone size: .; J gene: TRBJ1-1; D gene: .; V gene: TRBV5-4; CDR3 protein: CASSPLDRSLTEAFF; CDR3 DNA: TGTGCCAGCAGCCCCCTAGACAGGAGCCTCACTGAAGCTTTCTTT
clone size: .; J gene: TRBJ2-1; D gene: TRBD1; V gene: TRBV6-4; CDR3 protein: CASSAGQGENNEQFF; CDR3 DNA: TGTGCCAGCAGTGCCGGACAGGGAGAAAACAATGAGCAGTTCTTC